The 18 T cell receptor beta chains listed next were all sequenced from one sample in a study of identical twins. MiXCR was run by TCRdb on the 5' RACE reads, yielding one entry per CDR3 protein. This sample has approximately 890,000 distinct CDR3 sequences, with approximately 13% found just once. These sequences were also reported in another study, on yellow fever vaccine responses in identical twins.

Specimen: PBMCs. The origin of the receptors is a woman aged 18-29 years in good health.

This clonotype was counted a few times. V is TRBV29-1 and J is TRBJ2-1; the D is unclear. The V gene's germline CDR1 is SQVTM and CDR2 ANQGSEA. CDR3 size: 11 residues. Trimming cost V 1 base and J 4 bases, with 2 bases left between them. The DNA of the CDR3 is TGCAGCGTTGAAGTTTACAATGAGCAGTTCTTC. Its translation: CSVEVYNEQFF.

This rearrangement joins TRBV7-8 to TRBJ2-3; D might be TRBD2 (6 bases). Per the germline V gene, CDR1 is SGHVS and CDR2 is FQNEAQ. The CDR3 has 14 residues. V lost 3 bases, J lost 5 bases, and 12 bases lay in between. CDR3 residues: CASSFGTRGDTQYF. In DNA, the CDR3 is TGTGCCAGCAGCTTCGGGACTCGTGGAGATACGCAGTATTTT.

The chain has TRBV24-1 and TRBJ2-2, with 9 bases fitting TRBD2. The V gene's germline CDR1 is KGHDR and CDR2 SFDVKD. The ends lost 3 bases at V and 4 bases at J; junction bases unmatched: 2. The CDR3 contains 15 residues. The DNA of the CDR3 is TGTGCCACCAGTGATAGCGGGAGGTTCACCGGGGAGCTGTTTTTT. Protein: CATSDSGRFTGELFF.

The genes are TRBV11-2 and TRBJ2-1, with 8 nucleotides matching TRBD2. Germline V gene sequence: CDR1 SGHAT, CDR2 FQNNGV. The CDR3 sequence is 17 residues long. Trimming at V came to 9 bases and at J to 4 bases, leaving 17 bases not matched to a gene. DNA of the CDR3: TGTGCCAGTGCCCGGGACGTGGGACTAGGGGCTTACAATGAGCAGTTCTTC. This translates into CASARDVGLGAYNEQFF.

The genes are TRBV5-1 and TRBJ2-7; the D is unclear. Germline assignment: CDR1 SGHRS and CDR2 YFSETQ. This CDR3 has 9 residues. Trimming cost V 4 bases and J 9 bases, with 5 bases left between them. The CDR3 loop is CASSPPQYF. In DNA form, the CDR3 reads TGCGCCAGCAGCCCCCCGCAGTACTTC.

This clonotype has just a few counts. J is TRBJ2-2 and V is TRBV6-4; unclear D gene. V was shortened by 4 bases and J by 8 bases, with 11 bases between the two germline ends. The CDR3 spans 13 residues. Germline CDR1 is MRHNA and CDR2 is SNTAGT. DNA for the CDR3: TGTGCCAGCAGTGTTCAGAGAGGAGGGGAGCTGTTTTTT. Its protein is CASSVQRGGELFF.

This clonotype was recorded many times. This chain connects TRBV20-1 to TRBJ2-1, with D maybe TRBD1 (6 bases). The CDR3 sequence is 14 residues long. Trimming took off 6 bases at V and 0 bases at J, with 12 bases between the two ends. Per the germline V gene, CDR1 is DFQATT and CDR2 is SNEGSKA (reference sequence). The CDR3 spells CSAQDRSSYNEQFF. CDR3 sequence (DNA): TGCAGTGCCCAGGACAGAAGCTCCTACAATGAGCAGTTCTTC.

This CDR3 reads CASKAAGANVLTF. The CDR3 coding sequence is TGCGCCAGCAAAGCAGCTGGGGCCAACGTCCTGACTTTC. The gene calls are TRBV5-1 and TRBJ2-6; D remains unclear. Looked up from germline, CDR1 is SGHRS and CDR2 is YFSETQ. Deletions cut 6 bases from V and 2 bases from J, with 6 bases between. This CDR3 region has 13 residues.

The chain links TRBV12-3 or TRBV12-4 to TRBJ2-1; 7 nucleotides align to TRBD1. CDR3 length equals 14 residues. The trim removed 6 bases at V and 4 bases at J, leaving 6 bases unmatched. CDR3 sequence (DNA): TGTGCCAGCAGCCATGGGACAGCATACAATGAGCAGTTCTTC. Amino acid sequence: CASSHGTAYNEQFF.

The chain uses TRBV2 and TRBJ1-1, with D uncertain. CDR3 length: 14 amino acids. Between the trimmed V and J ends, which lost 3 bases and 3 bases, there was a span of 11 bases. From germline, CDR1 is SNHLY and CDR2 FYNNEI. The CDR3 loop reads CASSDQGRYTEAFF. The CDR3 DNA sequence: TGTGCCAGCAGTGATCAAGGCCGCTACACTGAAGCTTTCTTT.

This clonotype was counted a few times. This rearrangement joins TRBV2 to TRBJ2-1; 11 nucleotides align to TRBD2. Germline V lookup: CDR1 SNHLY, CDR2 FYNNEI. J gave up 5 bases and V 7 bases, and 4 bases lay outside the gene matches. The CDR3 is 14 amino acids. The CDR3 spells CASNIAGGNNEQFF. The CDR3 DNA follows: TGTGCCAGCAATATAGCGGGAGGGAACAATGAGCAGTTCTTC.

This clonotype was observed at least ten times. This chain joins TRBV27 and TRBJ2-4; possibly TRBD2 for D (6 bases). This CDR3 is built from 16 residues. V was shortened by 1 base and J by 0 bases, with 10 bases between the two germline ends. Germline CDR1 is MNHEY and CDR2 is SMNVEV (reference sequence). The CDR3 is CASSLFGGLAKNIQYF. CDR3 in DNA: TGTGCCAGCAGTTTATTCGGGGGACTAGCCAAAAACATTCAGTACTTC.

Only a few counts were recorded for this clonotype. The chain has TRBV28 and TRBJ2-5, with unresolved D. The germline V gene encodes CDR1 MDHEN and CDR2 SYDVKM. The CDR3 contains 11 residues. Trimming stripped 2 bases from V and 13 bases from J, with 11 bases between. The CDR3, as DNA: TGTGCCAGCAGTTTAGACGGGCGGTGGTACTTC. This gives the protein CASSLDGRWYF.

At least ten counts were recorded for this clonotype. The rearrangement uses TRBV12-3 or TRBV12-4 and TRBJ1-6; tentative D call: TRBD1 (6 bases). V lost 6 bases and J 8 bases, leaving 11 bases between the germline ends. The CDR3 has 13 amino acids. CDR3 sequence: CASSSTGYSPLHF. The CDR3 nucleotides are TGTGCCAGCAGCTCCACAGGGTATTCACCCCTCCACTTT.

This clonotype has just a few counts. The chain couples TRBV6-1 to TRBJ2-2, with TRBD2 matching 16 bases. This CDR3 has 18 residues. The germline gives CDR1 MNHNS, CDR2 SASEGT. With V trimmed by 7 bases and J by 0 bases, 5 bases remained unmatched. The CDR3 DNA sequence: TGTGCCAGCACCGAGGGACTAGCGGGGGGGCCGAACACCGGGGAGCTGTTTTTT. Protein product: CASTEGLAGGPNTGELFF.

This clonotype was seen more than once but under ten times. This chain joins TRBV29-1 and TRBJ1-3; D is ambiguous. CDR1 is SQVTM, CDR2 ANQGSEA, per germline. This CDR3 spans 11 amino acids. V lost 4 bases and J lost 7, with 8 bases in between. CDR3 in DNA: TGCAGCGTTGCCGCCAGGAACACCATATATTTT. It specifies CSVAARNTIYF.

This chain links TRBV12-3 or TRBV12-4 with TRBJ2-2; D uncertain. Trimming removed 5 bases from V and 5 bases from J, with 18 bases in between. The CDR3 length is 16 residues. CDR3: CASSPDPPGETGELFF. As DNA, the CDR3 is TGTGCCAGCAGTCCCGACCCGCCAGGCGAGACCGGGGAGCTGTTTTTT.

The V and J genes are TRBV12-3 or TRBV12-4 and TRBJ2-5; 9 nucleotides match TRBD2. V shed 5 bases, J shed 2 bases, and the junction held 6 bases outside the gene matches. The CDR3 loop spans 15 amino acids. CDR3 coding DNA: TGTGCCAGCAGTCTTGGGACTAGCCTTCAAGAGACCCAGTACTTC. This translates into CASSLGTSLQETQYF.